The 10 T cell receptor beta chains presented below share a single source sample, sequenced in a study of T cell repertoires and HLA-DP antigens. The table came from immunoSEQ multiplex PCR; TCRdb's copy has only in-frame clones and leaves some out. Among around 100,000 clones listed, 85% to 95% were seen once. These receptors have no known antigen. The sequencing sample was made of CD4+ T cells from PBMCs. The source of these receptors is a woman aged 18 to 35 in good health and CMV-seronegative.

V gene TRBV27 combines with J gene TRBJ2-5, with D tentatively TRBD1 or TRBD2 (6 bases each). CDR1 is MNHEY and CDR2 is SMNVEV in the germline V gene (reference sequence). The CDR3 consists of 19 residues. V was pared by 1 base and J by 0 bases, with 21 bases between. Written as DNA, the CDR3 is TGTGCCAGCAGTTTATTTCTCCGGACGGACGGGGGCTACCAAGAGACCCAGTACTTC. As protein: CASSLFLRTDGGYQETQYF.

V is TRBV5-1 and J is TRBJ1-2; 9 nucleotides agree with TRBD1. The germline CDR1 and CDR2 sequences are SGHRS and YFSETQ. CDR3 length: 16 residues. J lost 6 bases, V lost 1 base, and 10 bases had no gene match. The CDR3 coding sequence is TGCGCCAGCAGCTTGTCGTTGACAGGGGGAGGCAATGGCTACACCTTC. Protein product: CASSLSLTGGGNGYTF.

The chain combines TRBV6-4 with TRBJ1-1; the D is unclear. Trimming cost V 8 bases and J 1 base, with 14 bases left between them. The germline CDR1 and CDR2 sequences are MRHNA and SNTAGT. This CDR3 is built from 14 residues. For the CDR3, the DNA is TGTGCCAGCCGATTATCTTTCCAGAACACTGAAGCTTTCTTT. Its translation: CASRLSFQNTEAFF.

The rearrangement uses TRBV9 and TRBJ1-1; 7 bases are a match to TRBD1. The CDR3 covers 15 residues. CDR1 and CDR2 (germline): SGDLS, YYNGEE. V was pared by 3 bases and J by 2 bases, with 7 bases of the junction left unmatched. The CDR3 sequence: CASSGGTATNTEAFF. CDR3 DNA sequence: TGTGCCAGCAGCGGTGGGACAGCTACCAACACTGAAGCTTTCTTT.

This chain joins TRBV11-2 and TRBJ1-2; 7 nucleotides align to TRBD1. Germline V gives CDR1 SGHAT, CDR2 FQNNGV. Trimming at V came to 4 bases and at J to 4 bases, leaving 18 bases not matched to a gene. The CDR3 has 18 amino acids. The CDR3 coding sequence is TGTGCCAGCAGCTCACTTGGACGAAGGGGACAGAAATTCTATGGCTACACCTTC. Protein: CASSSLGRRGQKFYGYTF.

This rearrangement joins TRBV7-4 to TRBJ2-2, with TRBD2 matching over 12 bases. V shed 7 bases, J shed 6 bases, and the junction held 18 bases outside the gene matches. The germline gives CDR1 SGHVT, CDR2 SQSDAQ. The CDR3 extends over 19 amino acids. CDR3 in amino acids: CASIPLAGGPVCFPGELFF. In DNA, the CDR3 is TGTGCCAGCATCCCCCTAGCGGGAGGGCCGGTGTGTTTCCCCGGGGAGCTGTTTTTT.

The genes are TRBV5-8 and TRBJ1-4; 7 bases are a match to TRBD1. The CDR3 length is 15 residues. Germline V gene data show CDR1 as SGHTS and CDR2 as YDEGEE. J gave up 3 bases and V 4 bases, and 6 bases lay outside the gene matches. In DNA form, the CDR3 reads TGTGCCAGCAGCCTGACAGGGACGGCTAATGAAAAACTGTTTTTT. Protein product: CASSLTGTANEKLFF.

This clone was seen just once. This rearrangement joins TRBV19 to TRBJ2-7; tentative D call: TRBD1 (8 bases). In germline, CDR1 is LNHDA, CDR2 SQIVND (reference sequence). The CDR3 covers 13 residues. V was cut by 4 bases and J by 6 bases, with 13 bases left in between. This CDR3 is CASSRTGRVEQYF. Written as DNA, the CDR3 is TGTGCCAGTAGTAGGACAGGGAGGGTCGAGCAGTACTTC.

The table lists this clone with a count of one. The V gene is TRBV6-1, the J gene TRBJ1-1, with a tentative D call TRBD1 (5 bases). The CDR3 consists of 13 residues. Germline V lookup: CDR1 MNHNS, CDR2 SASEGT. V gave up 6 bases and J gave up 2 bases, with 10 bases separating them. CDR3 sequence: CASRRTQNTEAFF. In DNA form, the CDR3 reads TGTGCCAGCAGGAGGACACAAAACACTGAAGCTTTCTTT.

The V call is TRBV25-1, the J call TRBJ2-1, with 11 bases lining up with TRBD2. The germline V gene encodes CDR1 MGHDK and CDR2 SYGVNS. The CDR3 sequence is 18 residues long. V shed 3 bases and J 3 bases; nucleotides not matched to a gene: 10. CDR3 DNA: TGTGCCAGCAGTGACCCCGCTAGCGGGGGGCAGAACTACAATGAGCAGTTCTTC. It yields the protein CASSDPASGGQNYNEQFF.